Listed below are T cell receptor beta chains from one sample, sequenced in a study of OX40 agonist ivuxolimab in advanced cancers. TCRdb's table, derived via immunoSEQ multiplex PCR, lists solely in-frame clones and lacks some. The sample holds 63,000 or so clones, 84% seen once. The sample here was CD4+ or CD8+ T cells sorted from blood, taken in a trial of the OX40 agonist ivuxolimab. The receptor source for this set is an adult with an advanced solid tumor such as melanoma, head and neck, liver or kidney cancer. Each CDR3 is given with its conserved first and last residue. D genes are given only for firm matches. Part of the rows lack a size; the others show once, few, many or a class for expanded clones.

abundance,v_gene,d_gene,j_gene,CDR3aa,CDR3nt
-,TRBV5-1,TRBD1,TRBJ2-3,CASSLWVTGSGDTQYF,TGCGCCAGCAGCTTGTGGGTGACAGGGAGTGGAGATACGCAGTATTTT
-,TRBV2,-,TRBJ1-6,CASSETGPIRPLHF,TGTGCCAGCAGTGAAACAGGTCCTATTAGACCCCTCCACTTT
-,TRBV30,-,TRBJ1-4,CAWSGPDQGLFF,TGTGCCTGGAGTGGGCCCGATCAGGGACTGTTTTTT
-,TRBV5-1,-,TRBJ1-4,CASRRTDGEKLFF,TGCGCCAGCAGGAGGACAGATGGCGAAAAACTGTTTTTT
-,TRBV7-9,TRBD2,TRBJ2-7,CASSHLGGSGSPRGSEQYF,TGTGCCAGCAGCCACCTTGGGGGTAGCGGGAGCCCTCGGGGGAGTGAGCAGTACTTC
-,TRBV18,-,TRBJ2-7,CASSPFRDYEQYF,TGTGCCAGCTCACCTTTCAGAGACTACGAGCAGTACTTC
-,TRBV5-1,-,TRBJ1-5,CASSLGPTGASNQPQHF,TGCGCCAGCAGCTTGGGCCCGACAGGAGCTAGCAATCAGCCCCAGCATTTT
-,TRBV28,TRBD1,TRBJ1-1,CASSSNRGTEAFF,TGTGCCAGCAGTTCAAACAGGGGAACTGAAGCTTTCTTT
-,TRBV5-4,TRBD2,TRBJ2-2,CASSLPKAGGHVGELFF,TGTGCCAGCAGCTTGCCCAAAGCGGGAGGGCACGTCGGGGAGCTGTTTTTT
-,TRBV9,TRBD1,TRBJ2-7,CASSVVGTGDVKQYF,TGTGCCAGCAGCGTAGTGGGGACAGGGGATGTAAAGCAGTACTTC
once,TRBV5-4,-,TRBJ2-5,CASSLAGRGQETQYF,TGTGCCAGCAGCTTGGCGGGCAGGGGTCAAGAGACCCAGTACTTC
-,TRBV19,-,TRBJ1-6,CASSMWDTDSPLHF,TGTGCCAGTAGTATGTGGGACACTGATTCACCCCTCCACTTT
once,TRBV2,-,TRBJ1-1,CASSGMSEAFF,TGTGCCAGCAGTGGGATGTCTGAAGCTTTCTTT
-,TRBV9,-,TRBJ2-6,CASSVYVSGFSGANVLTF,TGTGCCAGCAGCGTATACGTATCCGGATTCTCTGGGGCCAACGTCCTGACTTTC
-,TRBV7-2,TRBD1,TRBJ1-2,CASSYPHQGDYGYTF,TGTGCCAGCAGCTATCCACACCAGGGGGACTATGGCTACACCTTC
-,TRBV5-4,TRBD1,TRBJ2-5,CASSFGQGQETQYF,TGTGCCAGCAGCTTCGGACAGGGACAAGAGACCCAGTACTTC
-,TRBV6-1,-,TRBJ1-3,CASSMPGLQNTIYF,TGTGCCAGCAGTATGCCGGGGCTGCAGAACACCATATATTTT
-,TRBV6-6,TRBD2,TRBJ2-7,CASRRLAGVEQYF,TGTGCCAGCAGGAGACTAGCGGGGGTGGAGCAGTACTTC
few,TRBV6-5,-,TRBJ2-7,CASSYGRAAHEQYF,TGTGCCAGCAGTTACGGCAGGGCAGCCCACGAGCAGTACTTC
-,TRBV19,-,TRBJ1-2,CASSIDLGTFSGYTF,TGTGCCAGTAGTATAGACCTTGGGACTTTCTCTGGCTACACCTTC
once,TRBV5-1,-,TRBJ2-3,CASSLVGTSDTQYF,TGCGCCAGCAGCTTGGTTGGGACTTCAGATACGCAGTATTTT
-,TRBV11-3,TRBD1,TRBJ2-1,CASSSDRENEQFF,TGTGCCAGCAGCTCGGACAGGGAGAATGAGCAGTTCTTC
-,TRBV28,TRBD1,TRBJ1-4,CASSFMPGGVEKLFF,TGTGCCAGCAGTTTTATGCCAGGGGGCGTTGAAAAACTGTTTTTT
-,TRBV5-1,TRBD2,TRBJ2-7,CASSLLAGPDEQYF,TGCGCCAGCAGTTTACTAGCGGGGCCGGACGAGCAGTACTTC
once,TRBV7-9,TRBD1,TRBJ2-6,CASSLEGRGPGANVLTF,TGTGCCAGCAGCTTAGAGGGCAGGGGGCCTGGGGCCAACGTCCTGACTTTC
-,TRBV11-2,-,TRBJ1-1,CASSLGQVTEAFF,TGTGCCAGCAGCTTAGGGCAGGTCACTGAAGCTTTCTTT
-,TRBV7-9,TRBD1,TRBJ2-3,CASRTGGAGDTQYF,TGTGCCAGCAGGACAGGGGGCGCAGGAGATACGCAGTATTTT
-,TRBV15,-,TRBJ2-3,CATRREGTDTQYF,TGTGCCACGCGGCGGGAAGGGACAGATACGCAGTATTTT
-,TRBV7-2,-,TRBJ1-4,CASSLVSGPPGEKLFF,TGTGCCAGCAGCTTAGTGAGCGGGCCCCCGGGGGAAAAACTGTTTTTT
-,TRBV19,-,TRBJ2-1,CASSHTPYNEQFF,TGTGCCAGTAGCCACACCCCTTACAATGAGCAGTTCTTC
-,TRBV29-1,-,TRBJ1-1,CSVVKGRTEAFF,TGCAGCGTCGTCAAGGGTCGCACTGAAGCTTTCTTT
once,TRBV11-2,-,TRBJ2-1,CASSSATPSYNEQFF,TGTGCCAGCAGCTCAGCCACCCCCTCCTACAATGAGCAGTTCTTC
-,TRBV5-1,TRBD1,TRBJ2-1,CASSLADRGVYSEQFF,TGCGCCAGCAGCTTGGCCGACAGGGGGGTCTACAGTGAGCAGTTCTTC
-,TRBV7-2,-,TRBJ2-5,CASSAEQQTQYF,TGTGCCAGCAGCGCGGAGCAGCAGACCCAGTACTTC
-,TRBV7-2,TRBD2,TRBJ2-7,CASSLPGGDEQYF,TGTGCCAGCAGCTTACCGGGAGGGGACGAGCAGTACTTC
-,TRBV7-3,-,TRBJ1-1,CASSLRSGIDTEAFF,TGTGCCAGCAGCTTAAGGTCTGGGATTGACACTGAAGCTTTCTTT
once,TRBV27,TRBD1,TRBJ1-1,CASTPSRGEGTEAFF,TGTGCCAGCACACCCTCCAGGGGGGAAGGGACTGAAGCTTTCTTT
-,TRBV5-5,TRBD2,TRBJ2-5,CASSFLAGPWYF,TGTGCCAGCAGCTTCTTAGCGGGCCCTTGGTACTTC
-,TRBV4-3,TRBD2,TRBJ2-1,CASSHLRTSGGDNEQFF,TGCGCCAGCAGCCACTTAAGGACTAGCGGGGGAGACAATGAGCAGTTCTTC
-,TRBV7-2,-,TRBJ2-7,CASSLMGPAGKYF,TGTGCCAGCAGCTTAATGGGTCCGGCAGGGAAGTACTTC
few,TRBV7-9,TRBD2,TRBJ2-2,CASSGLAGGYTGELFF,TGTGCCAGCAGCGGACTAGCGGGAGGGTACACCGGGGAGCTGTTTTTT
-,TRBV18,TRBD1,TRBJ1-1,CASSPGQGRTEAFF,TGTGCCAGCTCACCAGGACAGGGTCGTACTGAAGCTTTCTTT
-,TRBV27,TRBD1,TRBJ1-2,CASSRTGGFGYTF,TGTGCCAGCAGTAGAACAGGGGGCTTTGGCTACACCTTC
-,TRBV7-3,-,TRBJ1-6,CASSLWPRAPNSPLHF,TGTGCCAGCAGCTTATGGCCCAGGGCTCCCAATTCACCCCTCCACTTT
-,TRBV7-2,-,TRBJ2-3,CASSLPSASTDTQYF,TGTGCCAGCAGCTTACCTAGCGCAAGCACAGATACGCAGTATTTT
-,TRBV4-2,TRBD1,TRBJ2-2,CASSQEQGAPGELFF,TGTGCCAGCAGCCAAGAACAGGGGGCTCCCGGGGAGCTGTTTTTT
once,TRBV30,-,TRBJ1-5,CAWSVLGRQPQHF,TGTGCCTGGAGTGTCCTAGGTCGTCAGCCCCAGCATTTT
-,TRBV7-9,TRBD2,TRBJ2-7,CASSLLAGSSYEQYF,TGTGCCAGCAGCTTACTAGCGGGGAGCTCCTACGAGCAGTACTTC
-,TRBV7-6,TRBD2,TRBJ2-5,CASNSFLAGAETQYF,TGTGCCAGCAACAGCTTCTTAGCGGGAGCAGAGACCCAGTACTTC